Following are 14 T cell receptor beta chains from one sample sequenced in a study of OX40 agonist ivuxolimab in advanced cancers. TCRdb's copy holds only in-frame clones and misses some; the assay was immunoSEQ multiplex PCR. The table lists fewer than 55,000 clones, around 86% of them singletons. The sample was CD4+ or CD8+ T cells sorted from blood, taken in a trial of the OX40 agonist ivuxolimab. These receptors all come from an adult with an advanced solid tumor such as melanoma, head and neck, liver or kidney cancer.

The DNA of the CDR3 is TGTGCCAGCAGTTACCAACGGGGCTCCTATAATTCACCCCTCCACTTT. Translated, it gives CASSYQRGSYNSPLHF. V and J are TRBV27 and TRBJ1-6; D uncertain. The germline V gene encodes CDR1 MNHEY and CDR2 SMNVEV (reference sequence). The CDR3 sequence is 16 residues long. Trimming removed 4 bases from V and 0 bases from J, with 10 bases in between.

This clone is a singleton in its sample. The V gene is TRBV2, the J gene TRBJ1-6, with D uncertain. Germline loops: CDR1 SNHLY, CDR2 FYNNEI. The CDR3 has 13 amino acids. The ends were cut back, 4 bases at V and 10 bases at J, with 11 bases in the middle. Here the CDR3 DNA reads TGTGCCAGCAGTGGCCCTATGAACTCACCCCTCCACTTT. This sequence encodes CASSGPMNSPLHF.

This chain joins TRBV21-1 and TRBJ2-7; the table's D call TRBD2 went unverified against the DNA. TRBV21-1 is given as a pseudogene. The CDR3 covers 17 residues. The CDR3 spells CASSKALRGECVREQYV. CDR3 nucleotides: TGTGCCAGCAGCAAAGCCCTTCGGGGGGAATGTGTAAGGGAGCAGTACGTC.

The rearrangement uses TRBV7-8 and TRBJ1-4, with D perhaps matching TRBD1 (6 bases). This CDR3 region has 15 residues. The germline V and J ends were trimmed by 5 bases and 4 bases, with 14 bases remaining between them. Germline V lookup: CDR1 SGHVS, CDR2 FQNEAQ. CDR3: CASSPGADYNEKLFF. Written as DNA, the CDR3 is TGTGCCAGCAGCCCGGGGGCAGATTATAATGAAAAACTGTTTTTT.

A single count supports this clone. This chain links TRBV4-1 with TRBJ2-2; 7 positions match TRBD1. Trimming took 5 bases from V and 1 from J; bases not matched to a gene: 7. Germline V gene sequence: CDR1 MGHRA, CDR2 YSYEKL. CDR3 length: 16 residues. DNA of the CDR3: TGCGCCAGCAGCTCCCTGACAGGGATGAACACCGGGGAGCTGTTTTTT. It specifies CASSSLTGMNTGELFF.

This chain connects TRBV7-9 to TRBJ2-1; TRBD2 matches 8 bases. In germline, CDR1 is SEHNR, CDR2 FQNEAQ (reference sequence). The CDR3 covers 16 residues. The V gene end was trimmed by 5 bases and the J gene end by 8 bases; junction bases not matched to a gene: 14. CDR3 region: CASSPSGGPRPDEQFF. As DNA, the CDR3 is TGTGCCAGCAGCCCCAGCGGGGGCCCCCGGCCGGATGAGCAGTTCTTC.

The V call is TRBV5-4, the J call TRBJ2-1, with D perhaps TRBD2 (5 bases). The CDR3 consists of 14 residues. Germline V gene lookup returns CDR1 SGHNT and CDR2 YYREEE (reference sequence). Trimming removed 4 bases at V and 8 bases at J, with 16 bases between. CDR3 region: CASSQGLAVYEQFF. CDR3 in DNA: TGTGCCAGCAGCCAAGGTCTAGCAGTCTATGAGCAGTTCTTC.

The V call is TRBV11-1, the J call TRBJ1-2; D remains ambiguous. CDR1 and CDR2 (germline): SGHAT, FQDESV (reference sequence). Trimming pared 0 bases from V and 5 bases from J, leaving 4 bases between. The CDR3 extends over 12 amino acids. CDR3 sequence: CASSLAGYGYTF. The CDR3 nucleotides are TGTGCCAGCAGCTTAGCGGGATATGGCTACACCTTC.

This rearrangement joins TRBV27 to TRBJ2-2; 13 bases match TRBD2. V lost 5 bases to trimming and J lost 6 bases; unmatched junction nucleotides: 12. This CDR3 comprises 18 residues. Germline V lookup: CDR1 MNHEY, CDR2 SMNVEV (reference sequence). Written as DNA, the CDR3 is TGTGCCAGCAGTCTACTAGCGGGAGGGTCCACGGTGGCCGGGGAGCTGTTTTTT. Translated: CASSLLAGGSTVAGELFF.

J is TRBJ2-7 and V is TRBV2; TRBD1 is a possible D gene (5 bases). The germline V gene has CDR1 SNHLY and CDR2 FYNNEI. This CDR3 contains 12 residues. V lost 4 bases and J 3 bases, leaving 7 bases between the germline ends. CDR3 amino acids: CASSVQDYEQYF. DNA for the CDR3: TGTGCCAGCAGTGTACAGGACTACGAGCAGTACTTC. The entire variable domain, with the rest obtained from reference TRBV2 and TRBJ2-7, is as follows: EPEVTQTPSHQVTQMGQEVILRCVPISNHLYFYWYRQILGQKVEFLVSFYNNEISEKSEIFDDQFSVERPDGSNFTLKIRSTKLEDSAMYFCASSVQDYEQYFGPGTRLTVT.

The chain recombines TRBV27 with TRBJ1-6; D not certain. V lost 3 bases and J 5 bases, leaving 8 bases between the germline ends. This CDR3 contains 14 residues. Germline loops: CDR1 MNHEY, CDR2 SMNVEV (reference sequence). The CDR3 DNA is TGTGCCAGCAGTTTTGGATCGGATAATTCACCCCTCCACTTT. This translates into CASSFGSDNSPLHF.

The chain joins TRBV4-3 to TRBJ2-5, with 7 bases fitting TRBD1. CDR3 size: 15 residues. Germline loops: CDR1 LGHNA, CDR2 YSLEER. V gave up 4 bases and J gave up 2 bases; unmatched junction bases: 7. The CDR3 DNA reads as TGCGCCAGCAGCCGCCTAGAGGGGGCTCAAGAGACCCAGTACTTC. Translation gives CASSRLEGAQETQYF.

This rearrangement joins TRBV6-5 to TRBJ1-2; TRBD1 matches at 9 bases. The CDR3 is 14 residues long. CDR1 MNHEY and CDR2 SVGAGI come from the germline V gene. The J segment lost 5 bases and the V segment lost 3 bases, leaving 4 bases of the junction unmatched. The DNA of the CDR3 is TGTGCCAGCAGTTATTCCGGACAGGGGTATGGCTACACCTTC. This translates into CASSYSGQGYGYTF.

The V and J genes are TRBV6-4 and TRBJ1-1; a possible D gene is TRBD1 (5 bases). Germline V gives CDR1 MRHNA, CDR2 SNTAGT. The CDR3 is 13 residues long. With 6 bases removed from V and 8 bases from J, the gap between germline ends came to 16 bases. The CDR3 region has the DNA TGTGCCAGCAGCCCCGAGCCGGGGGGGGAAGCTTTCTTT. Translated, it gives CASSPEPGGEAFF.